The 14 T cell receptor beta chains reported below all come from one sample, sequenced in a study of early T cells in non-severe SARS-CoV-2 infection (dated by TCRdb to the early 2020s). The receptor library was made with 5' RACE. Sequencing used a NextSeq 500. TCRdb passed the public sequencing reads through fastp at Q25 and MiXCR, retaining productive beta sequences. A single entry per CDR3 protein holds the most common genes and DNA from its merged rows. The sample data list around 58,000 distinct CDR3 sequences, and around 4.7% of these were observed just once. Around 4.9% of the sample is in the top ten clones. What was sequenced was whole blood. These receptors all stem from an adult who was a healthcare worker with PCR-confirmed SARS-CoV-2 infection or an uninfected control (not recorded which).

This clonotype was recorded many times. The chain employs TRBV7-2 and TRBJ2-1; D ambiguous. The CDR3 extends over 11 amino acids. The germline V gene has CDR1 SGHTA and CDR2 FQGNSA. The V end was cut by 5 bases, the J end by 9 bases, with 8 bases between. The CDR3 coding sequence is TGTGCCAGCAGCACGACCGTTGAGCAGTTCTTC. Translating gives CASSTTVEQFF.

The rearrangement links TRBV20-1 to TRBJ2-3; D is unresolved. Germline CDR1 DFQATT, CDR2 SNEGSKA (reference sequence). The CDR3 contains 13 residues. V lost 0 bases and J 4 bases, leaving 8 bases between the germline ends. Here the CDR3 DNA reads TGCAGTGCTAGAGATTCATTGGCAGATACGCAGTATTTT. Its translation is CSARDSLADTQYF.

This clonotype has more than one count but fewer than ten. J is TRBJ2-7 and V is TRBV7-9; D is unresolved. V was shortened by 2 bases and J by 4 bases, with 9 bases between the two germline ends. The CDR3 sequence is 13 residues long. Germline CDR1 reads SEHNR; CDR2 reads FQNEAQ (reference sequence). The CDR3 DNA sequence: TGTGCCAGCAGCTTACCGGCAAATTACGAGCAGTACTTC. Its translation: CASSLPANYEQYF.

The V gene is TRBV5-1, the J gene TRBJ1-1; D remains ambiguous. The CDR3 sequence is 16 residues long. V dropped 0 bases and J dropped 4 bases, with 16 bases sitting between them. In germline, CDR1 is SGHRS, CDR2 YFSETQ. The CDR3 sequence is CASSLGGLTRSTEAFF. CDR3 nucleotides: TGCGCCAGCAGCTTGGGGGGATTGACGAGGAGCACTGAAGCTTTCTTT.

This clonotype has at least ten counts. This chain uses TRBV7-9 with TRBJ2-5; D is possibly TRBD1 (9 bases). Germline CDR1 and CDR2: SEHNR and FQNEAQ (reference sequence). The V and J ends lost 4 bases and 4 bases respectively, with 19 bases between them. The CDR3 loop spans 16 amino acids. The CDR3 spells CASSSPGGTGPETQYF. CDR3 coding DNA: TGTGCCAGCAGCTCTCCGGGGGGGACAGGGCCAGAGACCCAGTACTTC.

This clonotype was observed many times. This rearrangement joins TRBV3-1 to TRBJ2-3, with D uncertain. The germline CDR1 and CDR2 sequences are LGHDT and YNNKEL (reference sequence). Trimming cost V 5 bases and J 4 bases, with 13 bases left between them. The CDR3 sequence is 14 residues long. The DNA of the CDR3 is TGTGCCAGCAGCTGGGAACGGATGGCAGATACGCAGTATTTT. It translates to CASSWERMADTQYF.

The V and J genes are TRBV12-3 or TRBV12-4 and TRBJ2-7; 10 bases are a match to TRBD1. V was pared by 6 bases and J by 5 bases, with 13 bases of the junction left unmatched. CDR3 length: 16 amino acids. DNA for the CDR3: TGTGCCAGCAGGAACCGCCCTCCGGACAGGGGGAACGAGCAGTACTTC. The encoded protein is CASRNRPPDRGNEQYF.

This clonotype appeared a few times. The chain employs TRBV3-1 and TRBJ2-1; 7 nucleotides match TRBD1. The CDR3 loop spans 16 amino acids. V was clipped by 3 bases and J by 2 bases; unmatched bases: 7. The germline gives CDR1 LGHDT, CDR2 YNNKEL (reference sequence). The CDR3 here is CASSHLGTVTYNEQFF. The DNA for the CDR3 is TGTGCCAGCAGCCACCTGGGGACAGTTACCTACAATGAGCAGTTCTTC.

This clonotype has at least ten counts. V and J are TRBV7-2 and TRBJ2-2, with 7 bases lining up with TRBD1. CDR3 length: 17 amino acids. The J segment lost 0 bases and the V segment lost 5 bases, leaving 9 bases of the junction unmatched. Germline V gives CDR1 SGHTA, CDR2 FQGNSA. Here the CDR3 reads CASSPLQGNANTGELFF. The CDR3 region has the DNA TGTGCCAGCAGCCCCCTACAGGGGAACGCGAACACCGGGGAGCTGTTTTTT.

J is TRBJ2-7 and V is TRBV6-6, with D unclear. The germline CDR1 and CDR2 sequences are MNHNY and SVGAGI (reference sequence). Trimming left V 4 bases short and J 0 bases short, with 10 bases between. The CDR3 sequence is 14 residues long. The CDR3 loop reads CASSSARISYEQYF. In DNA, the CDR3 is TGTGCCAGCAGTTCCGCCCGGATCTCCTACGAGCAGTACTTC.

V is TRBV5-1 and J is TRBJ2-1; D may be TRBD1 (6 bases). V was shortened by 1 base and J by 14 bases, with 16 bases between the two germline ends. The CDR3 length is 13 residues. Germline-derived CDR1 and CDR2 are SGHRS and YFSETQ. Here the CDR3 DNA reads TGCGCCAGCAGCTTGAACAGGGATGGGTCGAAGTTCTTC. Encoded protein: CASSLNRDGSKFF.

This clonotype was observed at least ten times. The V gene is TRBV7-2, the J gene TRBJ1-3; D perhaps matches TRBD1 (6 bases). V was shortened by 5 bases and J by 1 base, with 9 bases between the two germline ends. In germline, CDR1 is SGHTA, CDR2 FQGNSA. The length of the CDR3 is 14 residues. CDR3 in DNA: TGTGCCAGCAGCACACAGGGTTCTGGAAACACCATATATTTT. Translating gives CASSTQGSGNTIYF.

In the case of this clonotype: Possible read error: a much larger clone is one base away. This sequence joins TRBV5-1 and TRBJ2-1; 12 bases match TRBD2. There are 15 residues in the CDR3. Germline V gene sequence: CDR1 SGHRS, CDR2 YFSETQ. The V and J ends lost 4 bases and 9 bases, in that order; junction bases with no gene match: 8. The CDR3 nucleotides are TGCGCCAGCAGCCTCGGACTAGCGGGACGTGCTGAGCAGTTCTTC. Its translation: CASSLGLAGRAEQFF.

This clonotype was observed many times. The gene calls are TRBV5-1 and TRBJ1-1; no clear D. The CDR3 covers 13 residues. The V gene's germline CDR1 is SGHRS and CDR2 YFSETQ. V lost 4 bases, J lost 4 bases, and 11 bases lay in between. CDR3: CASSPRISTEAFF. DNA for the CDR3: TGCGCCAGCAGCCCCCGCATATCCACTGAAGCTTTCTTT.